A single sample is the source of the 32 T cell receptor beta chains below, sequenced in a study of shared clonotypes between healthy human individuals. Clones were read by immunoSEQ multiplex PCR, and TCRdb kept only the in-frame ones, dropping some. The repertoire consists of a few hundred thousand clones, with about 69% occurring once and the leading ten covering around 10%. Input material: memory CD4+ T cells sorted from blood. As to subset: CD45RA-negative fraction. Receptors originate from a young man in good health.

J is TRBJ2-7 and V is TRBV5-1; the D gene is possibly TRBD1 (5 bases). This CDR3 is 12 amino acids long. V was clipped by 6 bases and J by 2 bases, with 9 bases between them. Germline V gene data show CDR1 as SGHRS and CDR2 as YFSETQ. The CDR3 region is CASIGHTYEQYF. CDR3 in DNA: TGCGCCAGCATCGGACACACCTACGAGCAGTACTTC.

This chain links TRBV7-9 with TRBJ1-2; 9 nucleotides align to TRBD1. The ends lost 5 bases at V and 8 bases at J; junction bases unmatched: 3. Germline lookup yields CDR1 SEHNR and CDR2 FQNEAQ (reference sequence). The length of the CDR3 is 12 residues. DNA of the CDR3: TGTGCCAGCAGCCGGACAGGGGACGGCTACACCTTC. This codes for CASSRTGDGYTF.

This clone was seen a few times. The chain is built from TRBV6-5 and TRBJ2-7; 12 nucleotides line up with TRBD2. The CDR3 length is 15 residues. Germline CDR1 is MNHEY and CDR2 is SVGAGI. The J segment lost 6 bases and the V segment lost 4 bases, leaving 7 bases of the junction unmatched. In nucleotides, the CDR3 is TGTGCCAGCAGTTCTTCTCCGGGACTAGCGGGCGAGCAGTACTTC. Its translation: CASSSSPGLAGEQYF.

The chain carries TRBV19 and TRBJ1-1; D is undetermined. Deletions cut 3 bases from V and 0 bases from J, with 11 bases between. Germline V gene sequence: CDR1 LNHDA, CDR2 SQIVND (reference sequence). The CDR3 runs to 15 residues. The CDR3 DNA reads TGTGCCAGTAGTATTGGTCGCAGAATGAACACTGAAGCTTTCTTT. Translated, it gives CASSIGRRMNTEAFF.

The V call is TRBV2, the J call TRBJ2-7; D perhaps matches TRBD1 (5 bases). V lost 3 bases, J lost 2 bases, and 11 bases lay in between. Germline V gene data show CDR1 as SNHLY and CDR2 as FYNNEI. The CDR3 is 14 residues long. The CDR3 nucleotides are TGTGCCAGCAGTGAGGGGCAGGACCCCTACGAGCAGTACTTC. Translated: CASSEGQDPYEQYF.

The J gene is TRBJ1-2, the V gene TRBV5-3; D gene unclear. TRBV5-3 is sorted into the ORF group, with uncertain function. The CDR3 has 12 residues. Trimming pared 4 bases from V and 8 bases from J, leaving 12 bases between. CDR3 sequence: CARSTGPEGYTF. The CDR3 nucleotides are TGTGCCAGAAGCACCGGGCCCGAGGGCTACACCTTC.

This clone is classed as medium-sized. This sample also contains other DNA sequences that code for the same CDR3. The gene calls are TRBV6-6 and TRBJ2-7; 9 nucleotides line up with TRBD1. This CDR3 region has 14 residues. The ends lost 5 bases at V and 2 bases at J; junction bases unmatched: 4. Germline V gene sequence: CDR1 MNHNY, CDR2 SVGAGI (reference sequence). CDR3 amino acids: CASSRDRATYEQYF. In DNA form, the CDR3 reads TGTGCCAGCAGTCGGGACAGGGCAACCTACGAGCAGTACTTC.

This chain links TRBV7-2 with TRBJ2-5; TRBD2 might be the D (5 bases). CDR3 size: 15 residues. V was clipped by 1 base and J by 1 base, with 10 bases between them. Germline V lookup: CDR1 SGHTA, CDR2 FQGNSA. The chain's CDR3 is CASSLGAGFQETQYF. CDR3 in DNA: TGTGCCAGCAGCTTAGGGGCGGGCTTCCAAGAGACCCAGTACTTC.

V usage is TRBV28 and J usage is TRBJ2-7; possibly TRBD1 or TRBD2 for D (5 bases each). The germline V gene encodes CDR1 MDHEN and CDR2 SYDVKM. CDR3 length equals 15 residues. Between the trimmed V and J ends, which lost 6 bases and 5 bases, there was a span of 20 bases. The CDR3: CASSDMGRVENEQYF. The CDR3 bases are TGTGCCAGCAGCGACATGGGACGGGTTGAAAACGAGCAGTACTTC.

This chain joins TRBV7-9 and TRBJ2-5; 16 bases agree with TRBD2. Germline V gene data show CDR1 as SEHNR and CDR2 as FQNEAQ (reference sequence). The V and J ends lost 3 bases and 5 bases, in that order; junction bases with no gene match: 3. The CDR3 length is 16 residues. CDR3 sequence: CASSFGTSGRAETQYF. CDR3 bases: TGTGCCAGCAGCTTTGGGACTAGCGGGAGGGCCGAGACCCAGTACTTC.

V usage is TRBV5-1 and J usage is TRBJ2-5; D perhaps matches TRBD1 (6 bases). The V end was cut by 3 bases, the J end by 2 bases, with 17 bases between. The CDR3 is 16 amino acids. Germline loops: CDR1 SGHRS, CDR2 YFSETQ. The CDR3 DNA sequence: TGCGCCAGCAGCTCAACAGGGTCCCCTAAACAAGAGACCCAGTACTTC. It specifies CASSSTGSPKQETQYF.

The chain combines TRBV11-2 with TRBJ2-7; the D is unclear. This CDR3 is built from 10 residues. In germline, CDR1 is SGHAT, CDR2 FQNNGV. V dropped 4 bases and J dropped 6 bases, with 4 bases sitting between them. CDR3 protein: CASSSSEQYF. DNA of the CDR3: TGTGCCAGCAGCTCTAGCGAGCAGTACTTC.

The V and J genes are TRBV4-1 and TRBJ2-6; TRBD2 matches at 9 bases. The CDR3 sequence is 19 residues long. V lost 0 bases, J lost 4 bases, and 10 bases stayed unmatched. Germline V CDR1 and CDR2: MGHRA, YSYEKL. DNA of the CDR3: TGCGCCAGCAGCCAAGATTTTAGCGGGGGCTGGTCCGGGGCCAACGTCCTGACTTTC. This codes for CASSQDFSGGWSGANVLTF.

V usage is TRBV11-3 and J usage is TRBJ1-1; a weak D match, TRBD1 (5 bases). Germline V gene data show CDR1 as SGHNT and CDR2 as YENEEA. The CDR3 sequence is 16 residues long. V lost 4 bases and J 0 bases, leaving 15 bases between the germline ends. CDR3 protein: CASSWTLGLMNTEAFF. For the CDR3, the DNA is TGTGCCAGCAGCTGGACACTGGGATTAATGAACACTGAAGCTTTCTTT.

This clone was counted a single time. This rearrangement joins TRBV18 to TRBJ1-2; maybe TRBD1 (5 bases). The CDR3 totals 15 residues. V lost 0 bases and J 6 bases, leaving 14 bases between the germline ends. The germline V gene encodes CDR1 KGHSH and CDR2 LQKENI. In nucleotides, the CDR3 is TGTGCCAGCTCACCACCGAGAGGGACTCAAGATGGCTACACCTTC. Translating gives CASSPPRGTQDGYTF.

In the case of this clone: The junction departs from the called germline gene at one end, perhaps through a read error. The chain has TRBV7-3 and TRBJ1-1; D is undetermined. CDR3 length equals 13 residues. Germline V gives CDR1 SGHTA, CDR2 FQGTGA. In nucleotides, the CDR3 is TGTGCCAGCAGCTTTTCGCAGAACATTGAAGCTTTCTTT. This translates into CASSFSQNIEAFF. The full variable domain, completed using reference TRBV7-3 and TRBJ1-1, is GAGVSQTPSNKVTEKGKYVELRCDPISGHTALYWYRQSLGQGPEFLIYFQGTGAADDSGLPNDRFFAVRPEGSVSTLKIQRTERGDSAVYLCASSFSQNIEAFFGQGTRLTVV.

V is TRBV18 and J is TRBJ2-7; D is uncertain. CDR3 length: 13 residues. Trimming removed 6 bases from V and 3 bases from J, with 12 bases in between. Germline loops: CDR1 KGHSH, CDR2 LQKENI. The CDR3 region has the DNA TGTGCCAGCTCCGCGGACCCGGACTACGAGCAGTACTTC. Translating gives CASSADPDYEQYF.

The table lists this clone with a few counts. This sequence joins TRBV5-4 and TRBJ1-1; D is unclear. CDR1 is SGHNT, CDR2 YYREEE, per germline (reference sequence). Between the trimmed V and J ends, which lost 4 bases and 1 base, there was a span of 8 bases. This CDR3 comprises 13 residues. Written as DNA, the CDR3 is TGTGCCAGCAGCGACCGAGCGAACACTGAAGCTTTCTTT. This translates into CASSDRANTEAFF.

Turning to this clone: The identical CDR3 is also encoded by other nucleotide sequences in the sample. The V call is TRBV7-9, the J call TRBJ1-2, with D uncertain. The CDR3 sequence is 13 residues long. Trimming stripped 0 bases from V and 3 bases from J, with 5 bases between. Germline lookup yields CDR1 SEHNR and CDR2 FQNEAQ (reference sequence). CDR3 DNA sequence: TGTGCCAGCAGCTTAGCGAGGCACTATGGCTACACCTTC. Amino acid sequence: CASSLARHYGYTF.

This clone was detected many times. The CDR3, as DNA: TGCGCCAGCAGTGGGGAAGGCGGTCAGCCCCAGCATTTT. It is translated as CASSGEGGQPQHF. The rearrangement joins TRBV5-1 to TRBJ1-5; D unresolved. Trimming pared 5 bases from V and 6 bases from J, leaving 12 bases between. In germline, CDR1 is SGHRS, CDR2 YFSETQ. The CDR3 is 13 amino acids.

This sequence joins TRBV6-1 and TRBJ1-5; D unclear. The CDR3 spans 15 residues. The germline V gene has CDR1 MNHNS and CDR2 SASEGT. V gave up 6 bases and J gave up 6 bases, with 18 bases separating them. Written as DNA, the CDR3 is TGTGCCAGCAGCCCCCTCCTGGGTTCGGCTCAGCCCCAGCATTTT. Translated: CASSPLLGSAQPQHF.

The chain joins TRBV10-2 to TRBJ1-1; 10 bases align to TRBD1. V was pared by 2 bases and J by 5 bases, with 8 bases of the junction left unmatched. The germline V gene encodes CDR1 WSHSY and CDR2 SAAADI. This CDR3 is built from 16 residues. CDR3 sequence: CASSEPDRGQETEAFF. As DNA, the CDR3 is TGCGCCAGCAGTGAGCCCGACAGGGGGCAGGAAACTGAAGCTTTCTTT.

The J gene is TRBJ2-3, the V gene TRBV5-1; TRBD2 matches 13 bases. This CDR3 is built from 16 residues. The germline V gene has CDR1 SGHRS and CDR2 YFSETQ. J was trimmed by 4 bases and V by 1 base; bases with no gene match: 3. The CDR3 DNA reads TGCGCCAGCAGCTTGAGGACTAGCGGGAGTGCAGATACGCAGTATTTT. It is translated as CASSLRTSGSADTQYF.

The chain carries TRBV10-3 and TRBJ2-7; 8 bases fit TRBD1. The CDR3 is 15 residues long. Germline loops: CDR1 ENHRY, CDR2 SYGVKD. With V trimmed by 3 bases and J by 4 bases, 8 bases remained unmatched. The CDR3, as DNA: TGTGCCATCAGTGATAGGACAGGGAAAAGATACGAGCAGTACTTC. Protein: CAISDRTGKRYEQYF.

The CDR3 DNA is TGCGCCAGCAGCCAAGGACAGGGGGCTGCCGGGGAGCTGTTTTTT. This encodes CASSQGQGAAGELFF. The rearrangement uses TRBV5-1 and TRBJ2-2; 11 nucleotides line up with TRBD1. CDR3 size: 15 residues. The J segment lost 6 bases and the V segment lost 4 bases, leaving 5 bases of the junction unmatched. Looked up from germline, CDR1 is SGHRS and CDR2 is YFSETQ.

The CDR3 bases are TGTGCCAGCTCAACGTACCAAGAGACCCAGTACTTC. This gives the protein CASSTYQETQYF. This chain connects TRBV18 to TRBJ2-5, with D unclear. The CDR3 runs 12 residues. Trimming left V 5 bases short and J 0 bases short, with 4 bases between. Germline CDR1 reads KGHSH; CDR2 reads LQKENI.

As regards this clone: Other nucleotide sequences from this sample produce the same CDR3. This CDR3 reads CSVRQGVGSYNEQFF. The CDR3 nucleotides read TGCAGCGTACGACAGGGGGTTGGTTCCTACAATGAGCAGTTCTTC. The V and J genes are TRBV29-1 and TRBJ2-1, with 9 bases identical to TRBD1. The CDR3 length is 15 residues. Trimming cost V 6 bases and J 1 base; bases outside gene matches: 7. Germline V gene lookup returns CDR1 SQVTM and CDR2 ANQGSEA.

The CDR3 DNA reads TGTGCCAGCAGTATAGGGGGCGCGTTGGCCCGGGGCCCAACTAATGAAAAACTGTTTTTT. This translates into CASSIGGALARGPTNEKLFF. The chain joins TRBV5-4 to TRBJ1-4; 7 bases fit TRBD1. CDR1 and CDR2 from the germline V gene are SGHNT and YYREEE (reference sequence). Germline trimming cut 5 bases from V and 0 bases from J; bases unmatched to any gene: 19. The CDR3 totals 20 residues.

This chain links TRBV4-1 with TRBJ2-3; D is undetermined. Germline lookup yields CDR1 MGHRA and CDR2 YSYEKL. The germline V and J ends were trimmed by 0 bases and 0 bases, with 7 bases remaining between them. The CDR3 consists of 15 residues. CDR3 residues: CASSQDQSSTDTQYF. The DNA for the CDR3 is TGCGCCAGCAGCCAAGATCAATCTAGCACAGATACGCAGTATTTT.

This clone has just a few counts. This sequence joins TRBV5-1 and TRBJ1-1, with a tentative D call TRBD1 (5 bases). Trimming shortened V by 1 base and J by 1 base, and 8 bases separated the two germline ends. This CDR3 comprises 14 residues. CDR1 SGHRS and CDR2 YFSETQ come from the germline V gene. The CDR3 reads CASSLNTGNTEAFF. The CDR3 DNA follows: TGCGCCAGCAGCTTGAACACAGGGAACACTGAAGCTTTCTTT.

This clone appeared once. The rearrangement uses TRBV15 and TRBJ2-3; a weak D match, TRBD2 (5 bases). This CDR3 is 14 amino acids long. Germline V gene data show CDR1 as LNHNV and CDR2 as YYDKDF (reference sequence). The germline V and J ends were trimmed by 0 bases and 8 bases, with 12 bases remaining between them. CDR3 amino acids: CATSRDGKRLTQYF. The CDR3 DNA follows: TGTGCCACCAGCAGAGATGGGAAGCGGCTTACGCAGTATTTT.

The gene calls are TRBV28 and TRBJ1-5; 7 nucleotides align to TRBD1. V lost 4 bases to trimming and J lost 1 base; unmatched junction nucleotides: 10. Germline V gene sequence: CDR1 MDHEN, CDR2 SYDVKM. The CDR3 has 17 amino acids. DNA of the CDR3: TGTGCCAGCAGTTCAATACAGGGGCCAAGGAGCAATCAGCCCCAGCATTTT. Its protein is CASSSIQGPRSNQPQHF.